These 20 T cell receptor beta chains came from one sample sequenced in a study of cytomegalovirus exposure and HLA in healthy donors. Amplification used 60 Vbeta primers and 13 Jbeta primers. Produced via immunoSEQ multiplex PCR; TCRdb's table is partial and in-frame only. The sample shows around 92,000 clones, about three quarters of them seen only once. The sequenced sample consisted of PBMCs. The receptors were sampled from a man aged 55 to 70 in good health and CMV-seropositive.

The chain uses TRBV12-5 and TRBJ1-6; no reliable D call. With 2 bases removed from V and 14 bases from J, the gap between germline ends came to 16 bases. The germline V gene encodes CDR1 LGHNT and CDR2 FRNRAP. This CDR3 spans 14 amino acids. CDR3 protein: CASGLSSSFVTLHF. CDR3 bases: TGTGCTAGTGGTTTGTCCTCCAGTTTCGTGACCCTCCACTTT.

This clone was seen more than once but under ten times. V is TRBV10-3 and J is TRBJ2-3; no clear D gene. V lost 2 bases to trimming and J lost 4 bases, with 4 bases between them. Germline CDR1 reads ENHRY; CDR2 reads SYGVKD. The CDR3 runs 12 residues. CDR3 nucleotides: TGTGCCATCAGTGAGGGAGCAGATACGCAGTATTTT. Its protein is CAISEGADTQYF.

The chain combines TRBV4-1 with TRBJ1-5, with 9 bases identical to TRBD1. TRBJ2-3 explains the end of the DNA better; the J call may be wrong. CDR1 and CDR2 (germline): MGHRA, YSYEKL. CDR3 size: 17 residues. The DNA of the CDR3 is TGCGCCAGCAAAGAGACAGGGGGAAAAGATAGCAATCAGCCCCAGTATTTT. It translates to CASKETGGKDSNQPQYF.

The chain employs TRBV4-3 and TRBJ2-1; 8 nucleotides match TRBD2. Trimming at V came to 0 bases and at J to 9 bases, leaving 7 bases not matched to a gene. Germline lookup yields CDR1 LGHNA and CDR2 YSLEER. This CDR3 is 15 amino acids long. CDR3 loop: CASSQDQRGLGEQFF. The CDR3 nucleotides are TGCGCCAGCAGCCAAGATCAGCGGGGGCTGGGTGAGCAGTTCTTC.

The chain uses TRBV28 and TRBJ2-5; 7 bases line up with TRBD1. The CDR3 has 15 amino acids. CDR1 and CDR2 (germline): MDHEN, SYDVKM. With 6 bases clipped from V and 5 bases from J, the junction kept 12 bases outside the gene matches. CDR3 sequence reads: CASSRDLQGRETQYF. Here the CDR3 DNA reads TGTGCCAGCAGCCGAGACCTACAGGGGCGGGAGACCCAGTACTTC.

The CDR3 sequence: CASSLIEDTEAFF. In DNA, the CDR3 is TGTGCCAGCAGCTTGATCGAGGACACTGAAGCTTTCTTT. The V gene is TRBV5-6, the J gene TRBJ1-1; no clear D. Germline lookup yields CDR1 SGHDT and CDR2 YYEEEE. This CDR3 is 13 amino acids long. Trimming took 1 base from V and 3 from J, leaving 7 bases between them.

The chain uses TRBV5-1 and TRBJ2-3; 7 bases are a match to TRBD2. This CDR3 has 14 residues. Germline V gene lookup returns CDR1 SGHRS and CDR2 YFSETQ. Trimming at V came to 0 bases and at J to 4 bases, leaving 2 bases not matched to a gene. In nucleotides, the CDR3 is TGCGCCAGCAGCTTGGGGGGGGGAGCAGATACGCAGTATTTT. Its protein product is CASSLGGGADTQYF.

The chain couples TRBV7-8 to TRBJ1-1; a weak D match, TRBD1 (5 bases). The germline CDR1 and CDR2 sequences are SGHVS and FQNEAQ. V was cut by 6 bases and J by 6 bases, with 8 bases left in between. CDR3 length: 11 residues. The CDR3 nucleotides are TGTGCCAGCAGGCAAGGGGCTGAAGCTTTCTTT. Translated, it gives CASRQGAEAFF.

The chain uses TRBV14 and TRBJ2-3; the match to TRBD2 covers 12 bases. V trimming: 1 base; J trimming: 0 bases; junction bases outside the gene matches: 11. The CDR3 runs 20 residues. Per germline, CDR1 SGHDN and CDR2 FVKESK. The CDR3 is CASSQGWGLAGPSSTDTQYF. CDR3 nucleotides: TGTGCCAGCAGCCAAGGTTGGGGACTAGCGGGCCCCTCTAGCACAGATACGCAGTATTTT.

The chain combines TRBV7-2 with TRBJ1-2, with 7 bases identical to TRBD1. The V gene's germline CDR1 is SGHTA and CDR2 FQGNSA. The length of the CDR3 is 16 residues. Trimming removed 4 bases from V and 4 bases from J; junction bases left unmatched: 12. CDR3 residues: CASSSRQGYSPYGYTF. CDR3 nucleotides: TGTGCCAGCAGCTCAAGACAGGGTTATTCTCCCTATGGCTACACCTTC.

This sequence joins TRBV2 and TRBJ2-7, with 11 nucleotides matching TRBD1. This CDR3 has 14 amino acids. Germline CDR1 SNHLY, CDR2 FYNNEI. V lost 7 bases, J lost 3 bases, and 5 bases stayed unmatched. The CDR3 sequence is CASNPGTGGYEQYF. The DNA of the CDR3 is TGTGCCAGCAACCCCGGGACAGGGGGCTACGAGCAGTACTTC.

The CDR3 sequence is CASSQDGGGSSYEQYF. In DNA form, the CDR3 reads TGTGCCAGCAGCCAAGATGGGGGCGGAAGCTCCTACGAGCAGTACTTC. The rearrangement joins TRBV4-2 to TRBJ2-7; perhaps TRBD1 as D (6 bases). The germline V gene encodes CDR1 LGHNA and CDR2 YNFKEQ. Trimming cost V 0 bases and J 0 bases, with 12 bases left between them. The CDR3 covers 16 residues.

The V call is TRBV30, the J call TRBJ1-1; 7 nucleotides match TRBD1. CDR3 size: 13 residues. Germline CDR1 GTSNPN, CDR2 SVGIG (reference sequence). After removal of 5 bases from V and 0 bases from J, the junction contained 3 bases not matched to a gene. The CDR3 sequence is CAWWDRMNTEAFF. The CDR3 nucleotides read TGTGCCTGGTGGGACAGAATGAACACTGAAGCTTTCTTT.

V is TRBV19 and J is TRBJ1-5; 9 bases align to TRBD1. CDR3 size: 15 residues. The V gene's germline CDR1 is LNHDA and CDR2 SQIVND (reference sequence). Germline trimming cut 5 bases from V and 6 bases from J; bases unmatched to any gene: 8. CDR3 loop: CASSVPGQGSQPQHF. The DNA of the CDR3 is TGTGCCAGTAGTGTCCCGGGACAGGGTAGTCAGCCCCAGCATTTT.

V is TRBV7-2 and J is TRBJ1-5; TRBD1 aligns across 10 bases. The length of the CDR3 is 14 residues. Trimming took 5 bases from V and 6 from J; bases not matched to a gene: 4. The V gene's germline CDR1 is SGHTA and CDR2 FQGNSA. CDR3 amino acids: CASSRQGAGQPQHF. The CDR3 bases are TGTGCCAGCAGCCGACAGGGGGCCGGTCAGCCCCAGCATTTT.

The genes are TRBV6-6 and TRBJ1-2; TRBD1 agrees at 9 bases. Looked up from germline, CDR1 is MNHNY and CDR2 is SVGAGI (reference sequence). The V and J ends lost 2 bases and 6 bases, in that order; junction bases with no gene match: 7. This CDR3 contains 15 residues. CDR3 bases: TGTGCCAGCAGTTACACGCTACAGGGGGCTAATGGCTACACCTTC. It codes for CASSYTLQGANGYTF.

The genes are TRBV28 and TRBJ2-7; 9 bases are shared with TRBD1. Germline CDR1 reads MDHEN; CDR2 reads SYDVKM. V lost 5 bases, J lost 4 bases, and 6 bases stayed unmatched. The CDR3 is 14 amino acids. CDR3 sequence (DNA): TGTGCCAGCAGTCTACAGGGGGCGGGTTACGAGCAGTACTTC. Amino acids: CASSLQGAGYEQYF.

This clone appeared a few times. The rearrangement uses TRBV10-3 and TRBJ2-7; 8 bases fit TRBD2. This CDR3 spans 14 amino acids. Unmatched junction bases numbered 9, after V lost 6 bases and J lost 5 bases. Per germline, CDR1 ENHRY and CDR2 SYGVKD. The CDR3 loop reads CAISRGGMDNEQYF. The CDR3 DNA is TGTGCCATCAGCCGGGGGGGCATGGATAACGAGCAGTACTTC.

The chain combines TRBV9 with TRBJ2-1; D possibly corresponds to TRBD2 (6 bases). This CDR3 has 14 amino acids. CDR1 is SGDLS, CDR2 YYNGEE, per germline. V lost 2 bases and J lost 0, with 6 bases in between. The CDR3 nucleotides read TGTGCCAGCAGCGTGACTAGCTCCTACAATGAGCAGTTCTTC. This sequence encodes CASSVTSSYNEQFF.

The J gene is TRBJ2-2, the V gene TRBV10-1; 9 bases match TRBD1. Unmatched junction bases numbered 6, after V lost 0 bases and J lost 4 bases. The CDR3 is made up of 17 amino acids. CDR1 and CDR2 from the germline V gene are WNHNN and SYGVQD (reference sequence). The CDR3 nucleotides are TGCGCCAGCAGTGAGTCCCCGGGACAGGGAAGCACCGGGGAGCTGTTTTTT. Translation: CASSESPGQGSTGELFF.